This entry lists 17 T cell receptor beta chains sequenced from one sample in a study of cytomegalovirus exposure and HLA in healthy donors. The PCR employed 60 Vbeta primers together with 13 Jbeta primers. TCRdb keeps only in-frame clones here, not all; method: immunoSEQ multiplex PCR. The table lists 55,000 to 65,000 clones, 80% to 90% of them singletons. Sequencing input: PBMCs. These receptors were collected from a man aged 30 to 39 in good health and CMV-seropositive.

This rearrangement joins TRBV4-1 to TRBJ2-1, with D maybe TRBD2 (6 bases). V was shortened by 3 bases and J by 5 bases, with 14 bases between the two germline ends. Germline CDR1 and CDR2: MGHRA and YSYEKL. The CDR3 extends over 15 amino acids. The CDR3 region has the DNA TGCGCCAGCAGCCACCGGGGGTGGGGAGACAATGAGCAGTTCTTC. Translation: CASSHRGWGDNEQFF.

This chain joins TRBV11-2 and TRBJ1-1, with D perhaps TRBD1 (6 bases). Germline loops: CDR1 SGHAT, CDR2 FQNNGV. V was pared by 0 bases and J by 10 bases, with 15 bases between. The CDR3 is 14 residues long. CDR3: CASSLDWGRGSAFF. CDR3 in DNA: TGTGCCAGCAGCTTAGATTGGGGGCGCGGGTCAGCTTTCTTT.

The rearrangement joins TRBV5-1 to TRBJ2-5; the match to TRBD1 covers 7 bases. J lost 2 bases, V lost 3 bases, and 1 base had no gene match. Germline V gives CDR1 SGHRS, CDR2 YFSETQ. There are 13 residues in the CDR3. The CDR3 region has the DNA TGCGCCAGCAGCTCGGGACAGCAAGAGACCCAGTACTTC. It translates to CASSSGQQETQYF.

CDR3 residues: CASSILAGMGTDTQYF. The CDR3 DNA sequence: TGTGCCAGTAGTATACTGGCGGGAATGGGCACAGATACGCAGTATTTT. The rearrangement joins TRBV19 to TRBJ2-3; possibly TRBD2 for D (6 bases). The germline V gene has CDR1 LNHDA and CDR2 SQIVND (reference sequence). V was cut by 2 bases and J by 1 base, with 13 bases left in between. The CDR3 consists of 16 residues.

The gene calls are TRBV7-9 and TRBJ2-3; D is ambiguous. The CDR3 runs 13 residues. In germline, CDR1 is SEHNR, CDR2 FQNEAQ (reference sequence). V gave up 5 bases and J gave up 0 bases, with 6 bases separating them. The CDR3 protein is CASSPQSTDTQYF. The CDR3 coding sequence is TGTGCCAGCAGCCCCCAGAGCACAGATACGCAGTATTTT.

The chain carries TRBV4-1 and TRBJ2-2; possibly TRBD2 for D (5 bases). CDR1 and CDR2 (germline): MGHRA, YSYEKL. The CDR3 is 14 residues long. The V and J ends lost 1 base and 4 bases respectively, with 7 bases between them. CDR3: CASSQAEATGELFF. The DNA for the CDR3 is TGCGCCAGCAGCCAAGCGGAGGCCACCGGGGAGCTGTTTTTT.

V gene TRBV4-1 combines with J gene TRBJ1-5, with 7 positions matching TRBD1. The CDR3 has 15 amino acids. CDR1 and CDR2 (germline): MGHRA, YSYEKL. J gave up 0 bases and V 2 bases, and 1 base lay outside the gene matches. CDR3 nucleotides: TGCGCCAGCAGCCAAAGGACAGGTAGCAATCAGCCCCAGCATTTT. This translates into CASSQRTGSNQPQHF.

This chain connects TRBV6-5 to TRBJ1-2, with D perhaps TRBD1 (6 bases). Germline CDR1 MNHEY, CDR2 SVGAGI. Trimming took 4 bases from V and 0 from J, leaving 15 bases between them. This CDR3 comprises 16 residues. The CDR3 spells CASSSPGDPTNYGYTF. CDR3 bases: TGTGCCAGCAGTTCTCCAGGGGACCCCACTAACTATGGCTACACCTTC.

This clone showed up just once. The chain uses TRBV19 and TRBJ2-3; TRBD2 agrees at 7 bases. The CDR3 has 16 residues. The junction had 11 bases not matched to a gene; V was cut back by 6 bases and J by 2 bases. In germline, CDR1 is LNHDA, CDR2 SQIVND (reference sequence). The CDR3 is CASSPFGSGDTDTQYF. In nucleotides, the CDR3 is TGTGCCAGTAGCCCCTTCGGGAGCGGGGACACAGATACGCAGTATTTT.

This chain links TRBV7-2 with TRBJ2-2; TRBD2 agrees at 11 bases. Germline assignment: CDR1 SGHTA and CDR2 FQGNSA. With 5 bases clipped from V and 0 bases from J, the junction kept 5 bases outside the gene matches. The CDR3 covers 17 residues. The CDR3: CASSGGTSGANTGELFF. DNA of the CDR3: TGTGCCAGCAGCGGGGGGACTAGCGGAGCGAACACCGGGGAGCTGTTTTTT. The full variable domain, completed using reference TRBV7-2 and TRBJ2-2, is GAGVSQSPSNKVTEKGKDVELRCDPISGHTALYWYRQSLGQGLEFLIYFQGNSAPDKSGLPSDRFSAERTGGSVSTLTIQRTQQEDSAVYLCASSGGTSGANTGELFFGEGSRLTVL.

The rearrangement uses TRBV4-1 and TRBJ2-5, with 12 nucleotides matching TRBD2. Germline V CDR1 and CDR2: MGHRA, YSYEKL. V was clipped by 1 base and J by 5 bases; unmatched bases: 5. The CDR3 consists of 16 residues. The DNA for the CDR3 is TGCGCCAGCAGCCAAGCCGGGACTAGCGGGTTGGAGACCCAGTACTTC. Protein: CASSQAGTSGLETQYF.

CDR3 sequence reads: CAINRGANYGYTF. CDR3 DNA: TGTGCCATCAATCGCGGGGCGAACTATGGCTACACCTTC. The gene calls are TRBV10-3 and TRBJ1-2; tentative D call: TRBD1 (5 bases). V lost 7 bases to trimming and J lost 2 bases, with 11 bases between them. The CDR3 spans 13 residues. The germline V gene has CDR1 ENHRY and CDR2 SYGVKD.

This rearrangement joins TRBV11-2 to TRBJ2-1; D might be TRBD2 (7 bases). The CDR3 covers 17 residues. The germline V and J ends were trimmed by 7 bases and 0 bases, with 19 bases remaining between them. In germline, CDR1 is SGHAT, CDR2 FQNNGV. The CDR3 DNA reads TGTGCCAGCAACATGGGGGAGGGGGTGAGCTCCTACAATGAGCAGTTCTTC. Residues: CASNMGEGVSSYNEQFF.

The chain is built from TRBV5-4 and TRBJ2-1, with a tentative D call TRBD1 (5 bases). Trimming shortened V by 0 bases and J by 3 bases, and 7 bases separated the two germline ends. CDR3 length: 14 amino acids. CDR1 is SGHNT, CDR2 YYREEE, per germline (reference sequence). This CDR3 reads CASSLVGLYNEQFF. CDR3 DNA: TGTGCCAGCAGCTTGGTGGGGCTCTACAATGAGCAGTTCTTC.

This rearrangement joins TRBV29-1 to TRBJ2-7; D gene uncertain. Germline loops: CDR1 SQVTM, CDR2 ANQGSEA. This CDR3 spans 12 amino acids. The V end lost 1 base, the J end lost 3 bases, and 7 bases lay between the germline ends. The chain's CDR3 is CSVEARNYEQYF. CDR3 coding DNA: TGCAGCGTTGAAGCCAGAAACTACGAGCAGTACTTC.

This clone occurred once. This chain links TRBV7-2 with TRBJ2-2; 11 positions match TRBD2. Trimming cost V 1 base and J 0 bases; bases outside gene matches: 1. The CDR3 runs 17 residues. Per germline, CDR1 SGHTA and CDR2 FQGNSA. CDR3 amino acids: CASSLEGLAANTGELFF. The CDR3 nucleotides are TGTGCCAGCAGCTTAGAGGGACTAGCGGCGAACACCGGGGAGCTGTTTTTT.

The chain couples TRBV7-9 to TRBJ2-5; 11 bases are shared with TRBD2. V gave up 5 bases and J gave up 1 base; unmatched junction bases: 3. This CDR3 has 15 amino acids. Germline CDR1 reads SEHNR; CDR2 reads FQNEAQ (reference sequence). CDR3 sequence: CASSLGTSGQETQYF. CDR3 DNA sequence: TGTGCCAGCAGCCTAGGGACTAGCGGCCAAGAGACCCAGTACTTC. The entire variable domain, with the rest obtained from reference TRBV7-9 and TRBJ2-5, is as follows: DTGVSQNPRHKITKRGQNVTFRCDPISEHNRLYWYRQTLGQGPEFLTYFQNEAQLEKSRLLSDRFSAERPKGSFSTLEIQRTEQGDSAMYLCASSLGTSGQETQYFGPGTRLLVL.